Presented here are 2 T cell receptor beta chains from one specimen sequenced in a study of cytomegalovirus exposure and HLA in healthy donors. Researchers ran the PCR with 60 Vbeta and 13 Jbeta primers. Profiling relied on immunoSEQ multiplex PCR, and the TCRdb table lists in-frame clones only, not all of them. The data contain about 110,000 clones, around 73% of them singletons. Material for sequencing was PBMCs. The receptor source for this set is a man in his thirties or forties in good health and CMV-seronegative.

The rearrangement uses TRBV5-1 and TRBJ1-1; D is ambiguous. V lost 1 base and J 1 base, leaving 8 bases between the germline ends. Germline CDR1 reads SGHRS; CDR2 reads YFSETQ. The CDR3 has 14 amino acids. CDR3 in amino acids: CASSLSSGNTEAFF. In DNA form, the CDR3 reads TGCGCCAGCAGCTTGTCTTCAGGGAACACTGAAGCTTTCTTT.

This chain uses TRBV5-6 with TRBJ2-5; 7 nucleotides match TRBD2. Near its end, the DNA agrees better with TRBJ2-7, so the J call may be wrong. The germline V gene has CDR1 SGHDT and CDR2 YYEEEE. The CDR3 length is 14 residues. The CDR3 protein is CASSYTSAPYEQYF. In DNA, the CDR3 is TGTGCCAGCAGCTATACTAGCGCTCCCTACGAGCAGTACTTC.